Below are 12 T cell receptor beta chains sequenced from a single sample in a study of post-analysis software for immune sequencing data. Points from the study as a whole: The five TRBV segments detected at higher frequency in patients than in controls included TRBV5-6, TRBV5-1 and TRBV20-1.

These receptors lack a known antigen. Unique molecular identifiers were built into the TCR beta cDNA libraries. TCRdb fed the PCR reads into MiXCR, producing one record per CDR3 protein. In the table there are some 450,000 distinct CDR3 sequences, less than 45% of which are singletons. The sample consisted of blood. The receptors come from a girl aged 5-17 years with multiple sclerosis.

CDR3 loop: CSVEDPRGGGNEQFF. The CDR3 DNA reads as TGCAGCGTTGAAGATCCCCGGGGGGGCGGGAATGAGCAGTTCTTC. The rearrangement joins TRBV29-1 to TRBJ2-1; TRBD2 aligns across 8 bases. V lost 0 bases and J lost 7; bases outside the gene matches: 8. The CDR3 loop spans 15 amino acids. CDR1 is SQVTM and CDR2 is ANQGSEA in the germline V gene.

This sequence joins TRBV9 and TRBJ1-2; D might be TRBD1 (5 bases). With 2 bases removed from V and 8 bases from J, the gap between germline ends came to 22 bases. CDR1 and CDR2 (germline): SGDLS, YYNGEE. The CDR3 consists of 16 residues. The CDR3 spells CASSVGPGTYGDGYTF. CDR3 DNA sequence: TGTGCCAGCAGCGTGGGACCCGGGACCTATGGGGACGGCTACACCTTC.

The CDR3 region has the DNA TGTGCCAGCAGTGTTCCGGGACGCCGAGGCAATGAGCAGTTCTTC. This codes for CASSVPGRRGNEQFF. The gene calls are TRBV27 and TRBJ2-1, with D possibly being TRBD1 or TRBD2 (5 bases each). Germline V gives CDR1 MNHEY, CDR2 SMNVEV (reference sequence). The V and J ends lost 5 bases and 6 bases respectively, with 17 bases between them. The CDR3 length is 15 residues.

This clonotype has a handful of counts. CDR3 DNA sequence: TGTGCCAGCAGTTCCGCACACCTGCATCAGCCCCAGCATTTT. Encoded protein: CASSSAHLHQPQHF. V is TRBV12-3 or TRBV12-4 and J is TRBJ1-5; D unresolved. This CDR3 has 14 amino acids. V lost 4 bases to trimming and J lost 5 bases, with 12 bases between them.

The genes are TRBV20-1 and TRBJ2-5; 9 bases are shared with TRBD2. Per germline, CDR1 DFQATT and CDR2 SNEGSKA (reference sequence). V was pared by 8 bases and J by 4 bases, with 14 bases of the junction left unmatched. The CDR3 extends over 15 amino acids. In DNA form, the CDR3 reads TGCAGTACGGGTGGTGCGGGGGGGCCGCCAGAGACCCAGTACTTC. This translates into CSTGGAGGPPETQYF.

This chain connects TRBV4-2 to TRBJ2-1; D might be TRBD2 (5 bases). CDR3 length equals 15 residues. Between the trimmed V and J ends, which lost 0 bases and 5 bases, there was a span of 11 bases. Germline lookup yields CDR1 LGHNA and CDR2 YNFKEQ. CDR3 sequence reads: CASSQDLAGNNEQFF. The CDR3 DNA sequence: TGTGCCAGCAGCCAAGATCTGGCGGGTAACAATGAGCAGTTCTTC.

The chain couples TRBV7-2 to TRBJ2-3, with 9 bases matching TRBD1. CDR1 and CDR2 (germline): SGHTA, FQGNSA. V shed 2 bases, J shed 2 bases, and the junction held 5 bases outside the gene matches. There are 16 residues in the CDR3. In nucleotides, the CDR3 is TGTGCCAGCAGCTTATCCGGGACAGGGAACACAGATACGCAGTATTTT. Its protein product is CASSLSGTGNTDTQYF. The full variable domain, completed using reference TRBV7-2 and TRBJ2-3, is GAGVSQSPSNKVTEKGKDVELRCDPISGHTALYWYRQSLGQGLEFLIYFQGNSAPDKSGLPSDRFSAERTGGSVSTLTIQRTQQEDSAVYLCASSLSGTGNTDTQYFGPGTRLTVL.

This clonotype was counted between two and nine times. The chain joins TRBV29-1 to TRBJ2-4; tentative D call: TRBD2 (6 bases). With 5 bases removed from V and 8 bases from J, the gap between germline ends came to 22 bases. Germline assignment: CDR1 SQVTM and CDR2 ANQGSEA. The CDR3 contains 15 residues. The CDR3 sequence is CSVRQGRRESDIQYF. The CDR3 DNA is TGCAGCGTTCGTCAAGGGAGGCGGGAATCGGACATTCAGTACTTC.

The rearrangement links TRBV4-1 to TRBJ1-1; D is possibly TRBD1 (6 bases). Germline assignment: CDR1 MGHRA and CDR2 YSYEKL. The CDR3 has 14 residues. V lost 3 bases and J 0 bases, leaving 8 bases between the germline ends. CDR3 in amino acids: CASSHDRLNTEAFF. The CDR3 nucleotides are TGCGCCAGCAGCCACGACAGGTTGAACACTGAAGCTTTCTTT.

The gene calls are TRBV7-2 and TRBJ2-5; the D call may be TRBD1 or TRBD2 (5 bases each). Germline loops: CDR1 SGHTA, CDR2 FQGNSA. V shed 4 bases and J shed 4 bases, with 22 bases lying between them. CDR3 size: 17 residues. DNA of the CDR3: TGTGCCAGCAGCTCCTCGACAGTTTTTGTTGGAGGAGAGACCCAGTACTTC. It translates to CASSSSTVFVGGETQYF.

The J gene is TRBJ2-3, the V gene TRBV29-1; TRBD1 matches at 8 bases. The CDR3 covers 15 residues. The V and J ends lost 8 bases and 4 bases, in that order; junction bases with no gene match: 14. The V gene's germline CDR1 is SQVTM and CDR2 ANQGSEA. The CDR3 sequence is CSIQGVGGPADTQYF. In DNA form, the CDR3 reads TGCAGCATACAGGGGGTCGGGGGTCCCGCAGATACGCAGTATTTT.

CDR3 in DNA: TGTGCCAGCAGCTTCCGGAGTGGGAGGGCCACCTACGAGCAGTACTTC. It yields the protein CASSFRSGRATYEQYF. The rearrangement uses TRBV7-2 and TRBJ2-7; 7 nucleotides line up with TRBD2. CDR3 length equals 16 residues. In germline, CDR1 is SGHTA, CDR2 FQGNSA. V trimming: 3 bases; J trimming: 2 bases; junction bases outside the gene matches: 10.